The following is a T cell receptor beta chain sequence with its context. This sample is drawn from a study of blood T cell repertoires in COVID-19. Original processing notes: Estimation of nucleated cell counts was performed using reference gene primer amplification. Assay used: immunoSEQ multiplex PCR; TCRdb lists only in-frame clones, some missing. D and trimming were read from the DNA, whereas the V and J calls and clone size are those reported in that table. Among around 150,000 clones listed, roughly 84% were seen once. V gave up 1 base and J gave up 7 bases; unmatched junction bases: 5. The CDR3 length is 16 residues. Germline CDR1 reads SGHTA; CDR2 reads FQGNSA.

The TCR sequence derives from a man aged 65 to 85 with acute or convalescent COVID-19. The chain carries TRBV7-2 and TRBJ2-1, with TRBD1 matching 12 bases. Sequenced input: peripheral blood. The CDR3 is CASSLGGTGGSNEQFF. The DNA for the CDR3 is TGTGCCAGCAGCTTAGGCGGGACAGGGGGCTCAAATGAGCAGTTCTTC.